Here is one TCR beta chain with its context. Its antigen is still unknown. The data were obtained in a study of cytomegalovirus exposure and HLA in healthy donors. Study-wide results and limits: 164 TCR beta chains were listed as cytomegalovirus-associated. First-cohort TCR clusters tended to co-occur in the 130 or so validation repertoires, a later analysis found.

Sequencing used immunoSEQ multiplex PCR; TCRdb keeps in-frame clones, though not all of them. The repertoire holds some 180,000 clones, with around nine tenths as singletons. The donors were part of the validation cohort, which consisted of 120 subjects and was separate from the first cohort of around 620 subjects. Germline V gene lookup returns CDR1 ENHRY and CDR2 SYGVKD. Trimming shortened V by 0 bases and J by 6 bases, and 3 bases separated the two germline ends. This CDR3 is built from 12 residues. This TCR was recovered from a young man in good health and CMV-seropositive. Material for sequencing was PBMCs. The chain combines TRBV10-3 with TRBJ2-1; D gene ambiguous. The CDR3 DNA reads TGTGCCATCAGTGAGTCGGGCAATGAGCAGTTCTTC. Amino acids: CAISESGNEQFF.